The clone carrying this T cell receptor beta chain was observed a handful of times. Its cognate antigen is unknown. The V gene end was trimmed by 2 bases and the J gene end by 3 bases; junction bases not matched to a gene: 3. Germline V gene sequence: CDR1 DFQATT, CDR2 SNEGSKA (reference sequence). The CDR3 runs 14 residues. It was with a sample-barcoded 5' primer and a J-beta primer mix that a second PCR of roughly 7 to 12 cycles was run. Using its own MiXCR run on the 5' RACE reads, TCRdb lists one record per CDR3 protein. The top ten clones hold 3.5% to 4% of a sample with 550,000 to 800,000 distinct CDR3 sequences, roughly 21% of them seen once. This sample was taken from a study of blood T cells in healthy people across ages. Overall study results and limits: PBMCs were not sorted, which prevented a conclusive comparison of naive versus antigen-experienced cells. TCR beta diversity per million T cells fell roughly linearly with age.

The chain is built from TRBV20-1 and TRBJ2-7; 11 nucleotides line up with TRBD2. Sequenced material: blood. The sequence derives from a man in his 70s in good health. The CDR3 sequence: CSARSLAGDYEQYF. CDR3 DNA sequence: TGCAGTGCTAGATCACTAGCGGGAGACTACGAGCAGTACTTC.